This TCR beta chain is from a study of OX40 agonist ivuxolimab in advanced cancers. TCRdb's table, derived via immunoSEQ multiplex PCR, lists solely in-frame clones and lacks some. The sample holds fewer than 120,000 clones, approximately 90% seen once. The CDR3 contains 14 residues. Germline V CDR1 and CDR2: MNHEY, SVGAGI. With 3 bases removed from V and 4 bases from J, the gap between germline ends came to 11 bases. This rearrangement joins TRBV6-5 to TRBJ2-3; D possibly corresponds to TRBD1 (5 bases). Sequences were derived from CD4+ or CD8+ T cells sorted from blood, sampled in a trial of the OX40 agonist ivuxolimab. The sequence derives from an adult with an advanced solid tumor such as melanoma, head and neck, liver or kidney cancer. The CDR3 is CASSYDGAADTQYF. The CDR3 nucleotides are TGTGCCAGCAGTTATGATGGGGCGGCAGATACGCAGTATTTT.